Listed below are T cell receptor beta chains from one sample, sequenced in a study of CD8 T cells in Susac syndrome. TCRdb reprocessed the immunoSEQ multiplex PCR reads via MiXCR and lists one record per CDR3 protein. The sample has fewer than 65,000 distinct CDR3 sequences; about 92% are singletons. The specimen sequenced was CD8+ T cells from PBMCs. Receptors originate from a human donor in good health. Each CDR3 is given with its conserved first and last residue. The order of the fields is D gene, J gene, V gene, clone size, CDR3 protein, CDR3 DNA. The D gene is left open where the match is weak. Expanded clones are given a class, and other clones once, few, many or no size at all.

.	TRBJ2-2	TRBV13	.	CASRPGVNTGELFF	TGTGCCAGCAGACCGGGAGTGAACACCGGGGAGCTGTTTTTT
.	TRBJ2-5	TRBV5-8	.	CASRGVSQETQYF	TGTGCCAGCAGAGGCGTCAGTCAAGAGACCCAGTACTTC
TRBD2	TRBJ2-7	TRBV29-1	.	CSVEGGLAGATYEQYF	TGCAGCGTTGAAGGAGGGCTAGCGGGGGCCACCTACGAGCAGTACTTC
.	TRBJ1-1	TRBV5-1	once	CASSPFDLDTEAFF	TGCGCCAGCAGCCCTTTCGACCTGGACACTGAAGCTTTCTTT
TRBD1	TRBJ2-7	TRBV2	.	CASSEWDREVDEQYF	TGTGCCAGCAGTGAATGGGACAGGGAAGTGGACGAGCAGTACTTC
.	TRBJ2-7	TRBV9	.	CASSVAGGVSYEQYF	TGTGCCAGCAGCGTAGCTGGAGGGGTTTCCTACGAGCAGTACTTC
TRBD1	TRBJ2-2	TRBV20-1	once	CSADRGEGTGELFF	TGCAGTGCTGACAGGGGAGAGGGCACCGGGGAGCTGTTTTTT
.	TRBJ2-3	TRBV5-4	.	CASKGGYTDTQYF	TGTGCCAGCAAGGGCGGATACACAGATACGCAGTATTTT
.	TRBJ1-5	TRBV6-1	.	CASSLPPGTRASNQPQHF	TGTGCCAGCAGCCTTCCTCCAGGGACCCGGGCAAGCAATCAGCCCCAGCATTTT
.	TRBJ2-1	TRBV12-3/TRBV12-4	.	CASSLRGGSYNEQFF	TGTGCCAGCAGTTTAAGGGGGGGCTCCTACAATGAGCAGTTCTTC
TRBD2	TRBJ2-5	TRBV4-2	.	CASSQDGAPTAGGSRETQYF	TGTGCCAGCAGCCAAGATGGGGCTCCAACGGCCGGGGGGTCCCGGGAGACCCAGTACTTC
.	TRBJ1-3	TRBV29-1	.	CSVGGSGNTIYF	TGCAGCGTTGGCGGCTCTGGAAACACCATATATTTT
.	TRBJ2-1	TRBV11-2	.	CASSLDHYNEQFF	TGTGCCAGCAGCTTAGATCACTACAATGAGCAGTTCTTC
.	TRBJ2-5	TRBV29-1	.	CSALTGREETQYF	TGCAGCGCCCTCACGGGTAGGGAAGAGACCCAGTACTTC
.	TRBJ1-2	TRBV21-1	.	CASLFRVAIFLCANYGYTF	TGTGCCAGCCTTTTTAGAGTGGCTATATTCTTATGTGCTAACTATGGCTACACCTTC
TRBD1	TRBJ1-1	TRBV19	.	CASAGGLTEAFF	TGTGCCAGTGCAGGGGGCTTGACTGAAGCTTTCTTT
.	TRBJ1-2	TRBV5-5	.	CASSLDKRAGYTF	TGTGCCAGCAGCTTGGACAAGCGGGCTGGCTACACCTTC
TRBD1	TRBJ2-5	TRBV9	.	CASSANTGTGVQETQYF	TGTGCCAGCAGCGCTAACACCGGGACAGGGGTACAAGAGACCCAGTACTTC
.	TRBJ1-2	TRBV5-1	once	CASSLASGTPDGYTF	TGCGCCAGCAGCTTGGCTTCCGGGACCCCAGATGGCTACACCTTC
.	TRBJ2-3	TRBV6-2/TRBV6-3	.	CASSPGSSGTFNVPTDTQYF	TGTGCCAGCAGCCCGGGGAGCTCCGGGACTTTCAATGTCCCCACAGATACGCAGTATTTT
TRBD1	TRBJ2-2	TRBV28	.	CASSVTGNTGELFF	TGTGCCAGCAGTGTGACAGGGAATACCGGGGAGCTGTTTTTT
.	TRBJ2-7	TRBV19	.	CASKWDLEAYEQYF	TGTGCCAGTAAATGGGATTTAGAGGCCTACGAGCAGTACTTC
TRBD2	TRBJ2-1	TRBV28	.	CASSSPAHLLAGGYNEQFF	TGTGCCAGCAGTTCCCCGGCCCACCTTCTCGCGGGGGGCTACAATGAGCAGTTCTTC
.	TRBJ1-1	TRBV5-1	.	CASSLTGQSNTEAFF	TGCGCCAGCAGCTTGACAGGACAGTCGAACACTGAAGCTTTCTTT
.	TRBJ2-6	TRBV6-5	.	CATKRGGDANVLTF	TGTGCCACCAAAAGGGGCGGTGACGCCAACGTCCTGACTTTC
TRBD2	TRBJ2-5	TRBV7-2	.	CASSLEGLDQETQYF	TGTGCCAGCAGCTTAGAAGGACTAGACCAAGAGACCCAGTACTTC
.	TRBJ1-5	TRBV5-5	.	CASSLEYVSNQPQHF	TGTGCCAGCAGCTTGGAGTATGTTAGCAATCAGCCCCAGCATTTT
.	TRBJ1-5	TRBV27	.	CASSLLGAGNQPQHF	TGTGCCAGCAGTTTATTGGGAGCGGGCAATCAGCCCCAGCATTTT
.	TRBJ2-7	TRBV5-5	.	CASTTTDNYEQYF	TGTGCCAGCACCACGACAGATAACTACGAGCAGTACTTC